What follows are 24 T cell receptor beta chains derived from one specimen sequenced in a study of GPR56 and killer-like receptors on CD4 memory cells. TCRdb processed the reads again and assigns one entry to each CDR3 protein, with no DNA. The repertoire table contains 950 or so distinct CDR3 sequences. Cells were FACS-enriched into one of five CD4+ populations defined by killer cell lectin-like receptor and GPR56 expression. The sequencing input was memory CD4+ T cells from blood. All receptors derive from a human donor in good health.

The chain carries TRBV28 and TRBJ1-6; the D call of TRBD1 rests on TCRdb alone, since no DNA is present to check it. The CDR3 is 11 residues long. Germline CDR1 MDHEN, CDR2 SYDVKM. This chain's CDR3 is CASSRGTPLHF.

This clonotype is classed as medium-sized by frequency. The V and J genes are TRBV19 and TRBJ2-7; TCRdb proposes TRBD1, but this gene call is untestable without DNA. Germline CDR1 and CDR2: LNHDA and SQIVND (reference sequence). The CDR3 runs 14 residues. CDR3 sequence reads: CASSSGDRAYEQYF.

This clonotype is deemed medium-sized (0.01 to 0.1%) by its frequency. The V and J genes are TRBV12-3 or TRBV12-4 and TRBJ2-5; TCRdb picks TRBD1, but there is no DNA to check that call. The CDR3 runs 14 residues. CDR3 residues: CASSHGGARETQYF.

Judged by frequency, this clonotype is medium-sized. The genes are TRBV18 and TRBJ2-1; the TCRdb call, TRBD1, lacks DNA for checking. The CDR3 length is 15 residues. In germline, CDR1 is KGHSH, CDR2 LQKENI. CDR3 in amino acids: CASSPGSGRVNEQFF.

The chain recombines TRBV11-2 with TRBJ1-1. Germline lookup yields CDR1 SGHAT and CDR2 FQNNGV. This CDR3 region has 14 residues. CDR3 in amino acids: CASSLNVANTEAFF.

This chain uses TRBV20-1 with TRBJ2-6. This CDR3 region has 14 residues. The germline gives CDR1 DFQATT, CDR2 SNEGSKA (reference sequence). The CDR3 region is CSAPPRSGANVLTF.

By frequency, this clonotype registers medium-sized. CDR3 protein: CASSLQGAGMNTEAFF. The chain employs TRBV7-2 and TRBJ1-1; TCRdb proposes TRBD1, but this gene call is untestable without DNA. The CDR3 sequence is 16 residues long. Germline-derived CDR1 and CDR2 are SGHTA and FQGNSA.

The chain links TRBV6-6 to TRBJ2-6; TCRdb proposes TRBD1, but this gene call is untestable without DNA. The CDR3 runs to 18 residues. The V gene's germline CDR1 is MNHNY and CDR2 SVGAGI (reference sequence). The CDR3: CASSYSGTGESGANVLTF.

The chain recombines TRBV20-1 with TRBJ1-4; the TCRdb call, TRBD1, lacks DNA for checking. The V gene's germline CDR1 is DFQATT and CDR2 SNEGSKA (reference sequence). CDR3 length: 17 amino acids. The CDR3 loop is CSARKWQGGGENEKLFF.

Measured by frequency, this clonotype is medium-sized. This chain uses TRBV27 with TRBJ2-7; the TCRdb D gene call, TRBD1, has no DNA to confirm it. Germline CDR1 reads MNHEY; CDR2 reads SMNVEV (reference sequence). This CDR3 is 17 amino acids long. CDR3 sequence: CASSPRQSLTKTYEQYF.

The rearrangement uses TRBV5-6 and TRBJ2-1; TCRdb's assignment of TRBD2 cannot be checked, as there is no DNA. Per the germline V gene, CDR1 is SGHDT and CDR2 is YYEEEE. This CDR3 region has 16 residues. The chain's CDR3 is CASSLPGTSGYNEQFF. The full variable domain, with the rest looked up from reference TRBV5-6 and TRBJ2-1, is DAGVTQSPTHLIKTRGQQVTLRCSPKSGHDTVSWYQQALGQGPQFIFQYYEEEERQRGNFPDRFSGHQFPNYSSELNVNALLLGDSALYLCASSLPGTSGYNEQFFGPGTRLTVL.

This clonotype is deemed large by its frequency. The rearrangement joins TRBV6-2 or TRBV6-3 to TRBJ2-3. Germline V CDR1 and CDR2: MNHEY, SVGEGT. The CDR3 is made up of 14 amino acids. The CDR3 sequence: CASREWGSTDTQYF.

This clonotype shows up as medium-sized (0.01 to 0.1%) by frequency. The CDR3 loop reads CASSPGTGRNSPLHF. The rearrangement joins TRBV28 to TRBJ1-6; TCRdb picks TRBD1, but there is no DNA to check that call. The germline CDR1 and CDR2 sequences are MDHEN and SYDVKM. This CDR3 is built from 15 residues.

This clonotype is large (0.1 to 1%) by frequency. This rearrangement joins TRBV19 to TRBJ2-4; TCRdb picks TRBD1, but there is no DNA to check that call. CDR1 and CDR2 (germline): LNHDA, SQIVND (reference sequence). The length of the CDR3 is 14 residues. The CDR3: CASKQGVAKNIQYF.

CDR3 region: CASWSGLAGADTQYF. The chain links TRBV6-1 to TRBJ2-3; the D gene TCRdb calls, TRBD2, cannot be checked with no DNA. Germline V gene lookup returns CDR1 MNHNS and CDR2 SASEGT. CDR3 size: 15 residues.

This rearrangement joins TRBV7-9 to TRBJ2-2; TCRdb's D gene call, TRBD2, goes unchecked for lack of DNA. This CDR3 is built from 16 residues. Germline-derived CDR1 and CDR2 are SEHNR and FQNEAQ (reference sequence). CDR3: CASSSLAGDLTGELFF.

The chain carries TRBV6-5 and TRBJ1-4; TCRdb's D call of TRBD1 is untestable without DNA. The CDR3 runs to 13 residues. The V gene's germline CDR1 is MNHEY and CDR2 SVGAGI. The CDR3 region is CASSRLGTEKLFF.

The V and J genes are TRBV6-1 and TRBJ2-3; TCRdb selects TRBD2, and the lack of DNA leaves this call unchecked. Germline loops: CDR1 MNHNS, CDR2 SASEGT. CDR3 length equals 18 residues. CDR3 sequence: CASWSGLAGGLAKDTQYF.

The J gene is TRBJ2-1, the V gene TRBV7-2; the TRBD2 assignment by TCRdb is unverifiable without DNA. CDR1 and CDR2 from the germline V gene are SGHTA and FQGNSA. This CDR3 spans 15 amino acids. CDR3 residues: CASSFSSGRMNEQFF.

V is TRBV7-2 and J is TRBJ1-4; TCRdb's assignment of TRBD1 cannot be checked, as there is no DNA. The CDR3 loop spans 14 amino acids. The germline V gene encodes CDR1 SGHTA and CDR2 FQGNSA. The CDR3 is CASLRTARNEKLFF. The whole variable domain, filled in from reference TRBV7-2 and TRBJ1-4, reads GAGVSQSPSNKVTEKGKDVELRCDPISGHTALYWYRQSLGQGLEFLIYFQGNSAPDKSGLPSDRFSAERTGGSVSTLTIQRTQQEDSAVYLCASLRTARNEKLFFGSGTQLSVL.

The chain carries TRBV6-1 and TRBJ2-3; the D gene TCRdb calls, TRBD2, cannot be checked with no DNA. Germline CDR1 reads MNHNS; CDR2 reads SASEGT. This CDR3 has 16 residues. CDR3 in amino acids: CASSVRLAGGVDTQYF.

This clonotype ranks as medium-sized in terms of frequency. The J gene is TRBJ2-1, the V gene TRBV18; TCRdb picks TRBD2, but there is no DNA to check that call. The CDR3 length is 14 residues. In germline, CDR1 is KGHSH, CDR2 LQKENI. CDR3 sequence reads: CASSPTLADNEQFF. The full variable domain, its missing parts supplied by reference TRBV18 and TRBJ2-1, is NAGVMQNPRHLVRRRGQEARLRCSPMKGHSHVYWYRQLPEEGLKFMVYLQKENIIDESGMPKERFSAEFPKEGPSILRIQQVVRGDSAAYFCASSPTLADNEQFFGPGTRLTVL.

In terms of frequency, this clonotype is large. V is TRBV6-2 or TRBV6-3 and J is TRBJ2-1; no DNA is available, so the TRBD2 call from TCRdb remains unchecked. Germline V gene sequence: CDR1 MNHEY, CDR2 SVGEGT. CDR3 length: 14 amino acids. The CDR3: CASSPDSRPVEQFF.

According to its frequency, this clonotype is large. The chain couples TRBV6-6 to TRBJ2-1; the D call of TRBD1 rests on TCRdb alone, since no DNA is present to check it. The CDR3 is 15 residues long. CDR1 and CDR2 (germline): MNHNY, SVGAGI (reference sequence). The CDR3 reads CASTRTGRGYNEQFF.